The source of this T cell receptor beta chain is a study of identical twins (dated by TCRdb to the mid-2010s). Notes on the research overall: To test whether fetal clonotypes persist, the study used deep sequencing on TCR alpha and beta repertoires from monozygotic twins, unrelated adults of various ages, and cord blood. To rule out contamination, replicate twin experiments were performed at different times with different library preparation protocols.

Only healthy Caucasian donors were included. The twin cohort comprised three pairs of female monozygotic twins, all aged roughly 18 to 29 years. Peripheral blood mononuclear cells were the source from which RNA for the TCR libraries was isolated. What the research found in general, with its limitations: Zero-insertion analyses could be partly confounded by invariant T cells such as MAIT and iNKT, although diverse VJ usage argued against such confounding for most clonotypes. Fewer insertions were carried by abundant cord blood beta clonotypes, a similar but weaker trend appeared in young adult naive repertoires, and no such trend appeared in memory repertoires. Out-of-frame TCR alpha sharing in monozygotic twins was systematically underestimated by recombination models, whereas sharing between unrelated individuals was in agreement with the recombination models. Excess twin sharing in beta out-of-frame sequences was weaker because fewer shared sequences lowered the signal-to-noise ratio. Compared with coincidental sharing between unrelated individuals, out-of-frame TCR alpha sequences shared between twins had an excess of sequences with low generation probability. Because the same donors could not be followed over many years, the conclusions relied on cross-sectional statistical analysis.

The sample holds a few counts of this clonotype. No cognate antigen has been identified for it. Base qualities are not provided; no much larger clone lies one nucleotide away. Library preparation employed 5' RACE. The sequencing machine was an Illumina HiSeq 2000. A universal primer binding site was introduced by template switching, and a unique molecular identifier was present in the final cDNA, enabling accurate counting of TCR cDNA molecules. Specific primers in the conserved constant-segment region were used to synthesize first-strand cDNA for the TCR alpha and beta chains. Each cDNA library was double barcoded, with a SMART-Mk sample barcode plus Illumina barcodes, to control for contamination. TruSeq adapter sequences and Illumina sample barcodes were added in two successive PCR steps. The Illumina HiSeq platform was used with custom primers to sequence TCR alpha and beta cDNA libraries. Under the source paper's analysis protocol: MiGEC processed the raw reads to extract unique molecular identifiers, while MiXCR was used to determine the CDR3 positions. For each individual, recombination models were inferred using an EM algorithm with the repgenHMM and IGoR tools. The tcR package in R was used for shared clonotype analysis, with sharing normalized by the product of cloneset sizes. To study raw recombination free of thymic and clonal selection effects, out-of-frame nonproductive sequences were analyzed. TCRdb reworked the public reads: Q25 trimming with fastp, MiXCR clone assembly, productive beta chains retained. Each record represents a unique CDR3 protein, reported with the most common genes and DNA among its rows. The V and J calls come from TCRdb's annotation, not from the publication. In this sample the table shows more than 600,000 distinct CDR3 sequences, 18% of which occur a single time. The ten largest account for roughly 13% of the sample.

The CDR3 runs 14 residues from the cysteine to the phenylalanine. The DNA shown is the 42-base CDR3, in frame from base 1. The germline V gene (reference sequence) supplies CDR1 LNHDA and CDR2 SQIVND. Deletion took 1 base off V and 5 bases off J, with a span of 11 bases between the germline ends. These data also featured in a second study, about T cells expressing NK-cell markers. As noted in the second study: Three sorted T-cell subsets (CD3+CD56+NKG2C+, CD3+CD56+NKG2C- and CD3+CD56-NKG2C+) from seven to nine donors had their TCR beta-chain repertoires profiled. Of the eight sequenced donors, seven were found to be HCMV-seropositive and one was found to be HCMV-seronegative. In several experiments an anti-gammadeltaTCR antibody was added to restrict sorting to alphabetaTCR-expressing T cells. In over five donors, the dominant CD3+CD56+NKG2C+ clonotypes were among the top 10 CD8+ clonotypes and accounted for roughly 1.0-8% of CD8+ T cells. Those dominant clonotypes were again the most abundant among CD3+CD56-NKG2C+ cells in several donors, at about 25-65%. Whether the expanded NKG2C-expressing T cell clones were specific for HCMV antigens was left unclear. The eight sequenced donors were randomly selected healthy volunteers, three men and five women. HCMV-specific IgG was detected in serum with a commercial ELISA kit to determine HCMV serostatus. Bulk peripheral blood T-cell repertoires were additionally sequenced from unsorted PBMC for roughly six donors. Reads were demultiplexed and grouped by UMI with MIGEC, and clonotypes were assembled and quantified with MiTCR. To remove erroneous sequences, TCR cDNA sequences were retained only when supported by two or more reads. The tcR package was used for downstream repertoire analysis, and clonotypes were matched between fractions using CDR3 nucleotide sequence together with V segment. VDJmatch was used to annotate antigen specificity against VDJdb, with one amino acid substitution in CDR3 allowed.

The receptor's source is a young woman in good health. The chain uses TRBV19 and TRBJ1-1; the D gene is possibly TRBD1, with 6 bases matching. What was sequenced was PBMCs. In nucleotides, the sequence is TGTGCCAGTAGTATAGGATCGACAGGTACTGAAGCTTTCTTT. Its protein reads: CASSIGSTGTEAFF.